One sample yielded the 7 T cell receptor beta chains listed below, sequenced in a study of blood T cell repertoires in COVID-19. Generated by immunoSEQ multiplex PCR, the TCRdb table keeps only in-frame clones and is missing some. In the table there are about 190,000 clones, 82% of which are singletons. Sequencing used peripheral blood. The receptor set was obtained from a woman aged 60 to 75 with COVID-19, enrolled during active disease.

V is TRBV10-1 and J is TRBJ1-3; D remains unclear. Germline V gene lookup returns CDR1 WNHNN and CDR2 SYGVQD (reference sequence). The CDR3 length is 16 residues. V lost 4 bases to trimming and J lost 0 bases, with 13 bases between them. DNA of the CDR3: TGCGCCAGCAGTGGCCCCGAGAGCTTCTCTGGAAACACCATATATTTT. Its translation: CASSGPESFSGNTIYF.

The rearrangement uses TRBV6-1 and TRBJ1-5, with 9 bases that match TRBD1. V dropped 4 bases and J dropped 1; count of bases not matched to a gene: 8. The CDR3 sequence is 17 residues long. The germline CDR1 and CDR2 sequences are MNHNS and SASEGT. The CDR3 DNA is TGTGCCAGCAGTGTCCCACAGGGGGCGCGAAGCAATCAGCCCCAGCATTTT. Its protein product is CASSVPQGARSNQPQHF.

This clone was observed a few times. The chain joins TRBV5-1 to TRBJ2-3; the match to TRBD2 covers 7 bases. Germline V gene data show CDR1 as SGHRS and CDR2 as YFSETQ. V shed 5 bases and J 4 bases; nucleotides not matched to a gene: 10. CDR3 length: 15 residues. The CDR3 nucleotides read TGCGCCAGCAGACCTTGGGGGGGATCTCCAGATACGCAGTATTTT. Its translation: CASRPWGGSPDTQYF.

The gene calls are TRBV3-1 (or the pseudogene TRBV3-2) and TRBJ1-2; D remains unclear. This CDR3 is 14 amino acids long. V gave up 4 bases and J gave up 4 bases, with 13 bases separating them. CDR1 is LGHDT and CDR2 is YNNKEL in the germline V gene (reference sequence). As DNA, the CDR3 is TGTGCCAGCAGCCCCCGTGCGGTTGGCTATGGCTACACCTTC. It yields the protein CASSPRAVGYGYTF.

V gene TRBV5-5 combines with J gene TRBJ2-2; TRBD2 agrees at 7 bases. The CDR3 has 15 amino acids. Germline V gene sequence: CDR1 SGHKS, CDR2 YYEKEE (reference sequence). After removal of 3 bases from V and 8 bases from J, the junction contained 10 bases not matched to a gene. CDR3: CASSSGLVSTGELFF. For the CDR3, the DNA is TGTGCCAGCAGCTCAGGACTAGTCTCAACGGGGGAGCTGTTTTTT.

The rearrangement links TRBV5-5 to TRBJ1-2, with D possibly TRBD1 on 5 matching bases. Germline V gene sequence: CDR1 SGHKS, CDR2 YYEKEE (reference sequence). V shed 7 bases and J shed 4 bases, with 14 bases lying between them. The CDR3 runs 13 residues. The CDR3 coding sequence is TGTGCCAGCTCCGAGACAGTTTTCTATGGCTACACCTTC. Translation: CASSETVFYGYTF. Drawing the rest from reference TRBV5-5 and TRBJ1-2, the complete variable domain is DAGVTQSPTHLIKTRGQQVTLRCSPISGHKSVSWYQQVLGQGPQFIFQYYEKEERGRGNFPDRFSARQFPNYSSELNVNALLLGDSALYLCASSETVFYGYTFGSGTRLTVV.

This sequence joins TRBV7-2 and TRBJ1-5; TRBD1 aligns across 7 bases. CDR3 length: 13 residues. Germline CDR1 SGHTA, CDR2 FQGNSA. Germline trimming cut 9 bases from V and 5 bases from J; bases unmatched to any gene: 7. CDR3 amino acids: CASSGQRYQPQHF. For the CDR3, the DNA is TGTGCCAGTTCGGGACAGCGTTATCAGCCCCAGCATTTT. Full variable domain (outside the CDR3, taken from reference TRBV7-2 and TRBJ1-5): GAGVSQSPSNKVTEKGKDVELRCDPISGHTALYWYRQSLGQGLEFLIYFQGNSAPDKSGLPSDRFSAERTGGSVSTLTIQRTQQEDSAVYLCASSGQRYQPQHFGDGTRLSIL.